Presented here are 2 T cell receptor beta chains from one specimen sequenced in a study of T cells after yellow fever vaccination. From the 5' RACE reads, TCRdb called clonotypes with MiXCR, one entry per CDR3 protein. The table has some 550,000 distinct CDR3 sequences, roughly 21% seen once. The specimen was PBMCs, collected 15 days after the yellow fever booster vaccination. These receptors originate from a man aged 25 to 40 who received the YFV17D yellow fever vaccine.

This clonotype was recorded a few times. V is TRBV7-2 and J is TRBJ2-1, with 10 positions matching TRBD2. The germline CDR1 and CDR2 sequences are SGHTA and FQGNSA. There are 16 residues in the CDR3. With V trimmed by 7 bases and J by 3 bases, 9 bases remained unmatched. Here the CDR3 DNA reads TGTGCCAGCAAACCAACGGCTAGCGGGGGCTACAATGAGCAGTTCTTC. It codes for CASKPTASGGYNEQFF.

The chain's CDR3 is CAWTDRGREQYF. For the CDR3, the DNA is TGTGCCTGGACGGACAGGGGTCGCGAGCAGTACTTC. The chain has TRBV30 and TRBJ2-7; 9 nucleotides match TRBD1. V trimming: 4 bases; J trimming: 6 bases; junction bases outside the gene matches: 4. CDR3 length: 12 residues. The germline V gene has CDR1 GTSNPN and CDR2 SVGIG (reference sequence).